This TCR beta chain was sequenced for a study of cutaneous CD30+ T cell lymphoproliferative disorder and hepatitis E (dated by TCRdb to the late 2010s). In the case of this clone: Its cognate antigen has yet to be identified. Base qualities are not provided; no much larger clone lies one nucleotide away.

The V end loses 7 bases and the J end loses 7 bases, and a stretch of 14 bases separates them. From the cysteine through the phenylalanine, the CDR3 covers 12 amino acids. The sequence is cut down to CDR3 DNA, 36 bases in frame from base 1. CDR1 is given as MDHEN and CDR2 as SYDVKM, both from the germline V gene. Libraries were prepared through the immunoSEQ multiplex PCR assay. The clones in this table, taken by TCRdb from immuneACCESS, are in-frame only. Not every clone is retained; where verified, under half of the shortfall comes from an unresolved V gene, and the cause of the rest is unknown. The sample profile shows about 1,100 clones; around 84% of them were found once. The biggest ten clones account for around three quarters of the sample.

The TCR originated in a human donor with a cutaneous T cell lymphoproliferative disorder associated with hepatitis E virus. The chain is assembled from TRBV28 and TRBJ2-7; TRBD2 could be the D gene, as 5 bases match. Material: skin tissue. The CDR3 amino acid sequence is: CASNPGLQEQYF. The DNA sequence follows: TGTGCCAGCAACCCGGGGTTGCAGGAGCAGTACTTC.